Below are 19 T cell receptor beta chains sequenced from a single sample in a study of blood T cell repertoires in COVID-19. Produced via immunoSEQ multiplex PCR; TCRdb's table is partial and in-frame only. This table has 87,000 or so clones, around 82% appearing once. Sequencing was done on a sample of peripheral blood. These receptors were taken from a woman of 80 years or more with COVID-19, enrolled during active disease.

This chain connects TRBV7-9 to TRBJ1-4; maybe TRBD1 (6 bases). The length of the CDR3 is 16 residues. The V gene's germline CDR1 is SEHNR and CDR2 FQNEAQ (reference sequence). Trimming took 7 bases from V and 5 from J, leaving 20 bases between them. CDR3 nucleotides: TGTGCCAGCACCCCCTACGTGGGGGCGGTAAATGAAAAACTGTTTTTT. Its translation: CASTPYVGAVNEKLFF.

The DNA for the CDR3 is TGTGCCAGCAGCTTGGAGGGACAGGGGATTGCAGATACGCAGTATTTT. Its translation: CASSLEGQGIADTQYF. J is TRBJ2-3 and V is TRBV5-5, with TRBD1 matching over 10 bases. Trimming removed 0 bases from V and 4 bases from J; junction bases left unmatched: 5. This CDR3 region has 16 residues. Germline values: CDR1 SGHKS, CDR2 YYEKEE (reference sequence).

This CDR3 is CASSLARDQPQHF. The CDR3 DNA reads as TGTGCCAGCAGCCTAGCAAGGGATCAGCCCCAGCATTTT. The chain joins TRBV6-5 to TRBJ1-5; no reliable D call. V was trimmed by 6 bases and J by 5 bases, leaving 11 bases between them. The CDR3 is 13 amino acids. Germline CDR1 MNHEY, CDR2 SVGAGI.

This chain uses TRBV5-1 with TRBJ2-2, with 7 bases identical to TRBD2. CDR1 SGHRS and CDR2 YFSETQ come from the germline V gene. Losses at the gene ends were 5 bases for V and 3 bases for J; bases not matched to a gene: 1. This CDR3 has 13 amino acids. CDR3 region: CASRGGDTGELFF. Written as DNA, the CDR3 is TGCGCCAGCAGGGGAGGGGACACCGGGGAGCTGTTTTTT.

The rearrangement links TRBV11-1 to TRBJ1-2, with TRBD1 matching 9 bases. J lost 4 bases, V lost 5 bases, and 5 bases had no gene match. CDR3 size: 14 residues. Germline V CDR1 and CDR2: SGHAT, FQDESV (reference sequence). CDR3 amino acids: CASSPGTGLYGYTF. The DNA for the CDR3 is TGTGCCAGCAGCCCCGGGACAGGGCTCTATGGCTACACCTTC. Combining the CDR3 with reference TRBV11-1 and TRBJ1-2 gives the whole variable domain EAEVAQSPRYKITEKSQAVAFWCDPISGHATLYWYRQILGQGPELLVQFQDESVVDDSQLPKDRFSAERLKGVDSTLKIQPAELGDSAMYLCASSPGTGLYGYTFGSGTRLTVV.

The rearrangement joins TRBV28 to TRBJ1-1; 7 bases map to TRBD1. Germline V CDR1 and CDR2: MDHEN, SYDVKM. The CDR3 contains 15 residues. V was clipped by 4 bases and J by 5 bases; unmatched bases: 10. DNA for the CDR3: TGTGCCAGCAGTTCACAAGGGGGCGCGGAGACTGAAGCTTTCTTT. This gives the protein CASSSQGGAETEAFF.

The chain links TRBV18 to TRBJ2-7; 9 positions agree with TRBD1. CDR1 is KGHSH, CDR2 LQKENI, per germline. V lost 6 bases, J lost 1 base, and 4 bases stayed unmatched. This CDR3 has 14 residues. CDR3 protein: CASSPDRGSYEQYF. In nucleotides, the CDR3 is TGTGCCAGCTCGCCCGACAGGGGGTCCTACGAGCAGTACTTC.

The chain couples TRBV6-6 to TRBJ1-2; the D gene is possibly TRBD1 (5 bases). In germline, CDR1 is MNHNY, CDR2 SVGAGI (reference sequence). V lost 5 bases and J 4 bases, leaving 20 bases between the germline ends. The CDR3 sequence is 16 residues long. The CDR3 is CASSQGPRGWSYGYTF. For the CDR3, the DNA is TGTGCCAGCAGTCAAGGCCCCCGGGGGTGGAGCTATGGCTACACCTTC.

This chain links TRBV11-2 with TRBJ2-7, with 7 bases matching TRBD1. The germline V gene has CDR1 SGHAT and CDR2 FQNNGV. V dropped 5 bases and J dropped 3; count of bases not matched to a gene: 10. The CDR3 has 15 amino acids. The CDR3 loop reads CASSVRSGTVYEQYF. CDR3 DNA: TGTGCCAGCAGCGTACGATCCGGGACAGTCTACGAGCAGTACTTC.

The chain combines TRBV30 with TRBJ1-1; unclear D gene. Germline V gene data show CDR1 as GTSNPN and CDR2 as SVGIG (reference sequence). V lost 0 bases to trimming and J lost 2 bases, with 7 bases between them. This CDR3 has 13 amino acids. CDR3 region: CAWSVEGNTEAFF. In DNA, the CDR3 is TGTGCCTGGAGTGTAGAGGGAAACACTGAAGCTTTCTTT.

The chain is built from TRBV18 and TRBJ2-7, with D uncertain. Between the trimmed V and J ends, which lost 4 bases and 0 bases, there was a span of 7 bases. The length of the CDR3 is 13 residues. The germline V gene has CDR1 KGHSH and CDR2 LQKENI. This CDR3 is CASSLTSSYEQYF. The CDR3 coding sequence is TGTGCCAGCTCACTTACGAGCTCCTACGAGCAGTACTTC. The complete variable domain, with remaining parts taken from reference TRBV18 and TRBJ2-7, reads NAGVMQNPRHLVRRRGQEARLRCSPMKGHSHVYWYRQLPEEGLKFMVYLQKENIIDESGMPKERFSAEFPKEGPSILRIQQVVRGDSAAYFCASSLTSSYEQYFGPGTRLTVT.

The chain carries TRBV23-1 and TRBJ2-1; D not certain. TRBV23-1 belongs to the ORF category, with a function that is uncertain. The CDR3 spans 16 residues. V shed 0 bases and J shed 2 bases, with 11 bases lying between them. The CDR3 sequence is CASSQSGRSPYNEQFF. As DNA, the CDR3 is TGCGCCAGCAGTCAATCGGGTAGGAGTCCCTACAATGAGCAGTTCTTC.

CDR3 in DNA: TGTGCCAGCAGCACTGCAGGGGGCGAGGCCACTGAAGCTTTCTTT. This gives the protein CASSTAGGEATEAFF. The rearrangement joins TRBV7-2 to TRBJ1-1, with TRBD1 matching over 8 bases. V shed 5 bases and J 4 bases; nucleotides not matched to a gene: 9. This CDR3 is 15 amino acids long. The germline V gene has CDR1 SGHTA and CDR2 FQGNSA.

The rearrangement uses TRBV6-2 or TRBV6-3 and TRBJ2-5; a weak D match, TRBD2 (6 bases). The germline V gene has CDR1 MNHEY and CDR2 SVGEGT. The V end was cut by 0 bases, the J end by 10 bases, with 12 bases between. This CDR3 contains 13 residues. The CDR3 region is CASSYSGGIIQYF. In DNA, the CDR3 is TGTGCCAGCAGTTACTCGGGGGGAATTATCCAGTACTTC.

This chain uses TRBV3-1 (or the pseudogene TRBV3-2) with TRBJ2-7; D unresolved. V lost 3 bases to trimming and J lost 0 bases, with 12 bases between them. The germline V gene encodes CDR1 LGHDT and CDR2 YNNKEL (reference sequence). The CDR3 length is 15 residues. CDR3 bases: TGTGCCAGCAGCCAGTCGGTTAAGAGCTCCTACGAGCAGTACTTC. It yields the protein CASSQSVKSSYEQYF.

This clone has only one observation. V is TRBV7-9 and J is TRBJ1-2; no clear D gene. In germline, CDR1 is SEHNR, CDR2 FQNEAQ (reference sequence). CDR3 length: 13 residues. Trimming left V 1 base short and J 5 bases short, with 8 bases between. The CDR3 loop reads CASSLVRQYGYTF. DNA of the CDR3: TGTGCCAGCAGCTTAGTTCGCCAGTATGGCTACACCTTC.

V gene TRBV27 combines with J gene TRBJ1-2; tentative D call: TRBD1 (5 bases). The CDR3 length is 15 residues. Germline CDR1 is MNHEY and CDR2 is SMNVEV (reference sequence). V lost 3 bases and J 7 bases, leaving 18 bases between the germline ends. The CDR3 protein is CASSLGGIGLRGYTF. CDR3 DNA: TGTGCCAGCAGTTTGGGGGGGATCGGGCTCCGTGGCTACACCTTC.

The CDR3 loop is CASRLVSGTSGLGEQYF. The CDR3 region has the DNA TGTGCCAGCCGGTTAGTCTCCGGGACTAGCGGTTTAGGGGAGCAGTACTTC. The V call is TRBV28, the J call TRBJ2-7, with TRBD2 matching 11 bases. The CDR3 totals 17 residues. After removal of 8 bases from V and 7 bases from J, the junction contained 19 bases not matched to a gene. CDR1 and CDR2 from the germline V gene are MDHEN and SYDVKM.

The chain couples TRBV27 to TRBJ2-1; 9 bases line up with TRBD2. The CDR3 consists of 13 residues. The junction had 5 bases not matched to a gene; V was cut back by 6 bases and J by 8 bases. Germline V gives CDR1 MNHEY, CDR2 SMNVEV (reference sequence). CDR3 sequence: CASRAGGRDEQFF. Written as DNA, the CDR3 is TGTGCCAGCAGGGCGGGGGGGCGCGATGAGCAGTTCTTC.